The clone carrying this TCR beta chain was recorded at least ten times. Its antigen remains unidentified. This sample stems from a study of CD8 T cells in ankylosing spondylitis. Study observations and caveats: Ankylosing spondylitis blood seemed to carry a telltale TCR beta motif made of roughly eight highly homologous variants.

Quantitative molecular-barcoded 5'-RACE generated the TCR beta libraries. TCRdb recomputed calls from the 5' RACE reads with MiXCR, one row per CDR3 protein. This table has about 510,000 distinct CDR3 sequences, about 5.4% appearing once. The V end was cut by 3 bases, the J end by 6 bases, with 18 bases between. Germline V gives CDR1 SGHRS, CDR2 YFSETQ. The CDR3 runs to 15 residues. The sample was blood, either unsorted or a sorted T cell fraction (not recorded which). This TCR came from a male donor with ankylosing spondylitis. The chain couples TRBV5-1 to TRBJ1-1; perhaps TRBD1 as D (6 bases). The CDR3 is CASSSGTPRVSEAFF. The CDR3 DNA reads TGCGCCAGCAGCTCCGGGACACCAAGAGTATCTGAAGCTTTCTTT.